These T cell receptor beta chains were read from a single sample in a study of cytomegalovirus exposure and HLA in healthy donors. Generated by immunoSEQ multiplex PCR, the TCRdb table keeps only in-frame clones and is missing some. The record lists some 130,000 clones, of which the ten most abundant hold under 2%. The sample consisted of PBMCs. Source of these receptors: a woman aged 40 to 55 in good health and CMV-seropositive. Each CDR3 is given with its conserved first and last residue. The D gene is left open where the match is weak.

J,D,V,CDR3,DNA
TRBJ2-7,TRBD1,TRBV19,CASSFRDSYEQYF,TGTGCCAGTAGTTTCCGGGACAGCTACGAGCAGTACTTC
TRBJ2-4,.,TRBV11-2,CASSPYREKNIQYF,TGTGCCAGCAGCCCCTATCGGGAAAAAAACATTCAGTACTTC
TRBJ1-2,.,TRBV7-2,CASSLVGGGNYGYTF,TGTGCCAGCAGCTTAGTTGGGGGCGGTAACTATGGCTACACCTTC
TRBJ2-7,TRBD1,TRBV18,CASSPQQGGGEQYF,TGTGCCAGCTCACCACAACAGGGGGGCGGCGAGCAGTACTTC
TRBJ2-7,.,TRBV7-6,CASSLSQGYEQYF,TGTGCCAGCAGCTTATCACAGGGCTACGAGCAGTACTTC
TRBJ1-2,TRBD1,TRBV6-6,CASRGQGDYGYTF,TGTGCCAGCAGGGGACAGGGGGACTATGGCTACACCTTC
TRBJ1-1,TRBD1,TRBV19,CASSIGQGRTEAFF,TGTGCCAGTAGTATTGGACAGGGAAGAACTGAAGCTTTCTTT
TRBJ2-3,TRBD2,TRBV7-2,CASSTLAGGSTDTQYF,TGTGCCAGCAGTACACTAGCGGGAGGATCCACAGATACGCAGTATTTT
TRBJ2-1,.,TRBV19,CASEVVGNEGYNEQFF,TGTGCCAGTGAGGTCGTAGGGAACGAGGGTTACAATGAGCAGTTCTTC
TRBJ2-7,.,TRBV7-9,CASSPHRVKIYEQYF,TGTGCCAGCAGCCCGCACAGGGTAAAGATCTACGAGCAGTACTTC
TRBJ1-5,.,TRBV19,CASSLQGNQPQHF,TGTGCCAGTAGTCTACAGGGCAATCAGCCCCAGCATTTT
TRBJ2-1,.,TRBV5-1,CASSVDGSSYNEQFF,TGCGCCAGCAGCGTGGACGGGAGCTCCTACAATGAGCAGTTCTTC
TRBJ2-6,.,TRBV2,CASTGYSSGANVLTF,TGTGCCAGCACAGGGTATAGCTCTGGGGCCAACGTCCTGACTTTC
TRBJ2-6,.,TRBV7-9,CASSFPGGPSRSGANVLTF,TGTGCCAGCAGCTTTCCCGGGGGGCCATCCCGCTCTGGGGCCAACGTCCTGACTTTC
TRBJ2-3,TRBD1,TRBV5-4,CASSWARDRAPDTQYF,TGTGCCAGCAGCTGGGCCCGGGACAGGGCCCCAGATACGCAGTATTTT
TRBJ2-7,TRBD1,TRBV2,CASRGTGEPSYEQYF,TGTGCCAGCAGGGGGACAGGGGAGCCCTCCTACGAGCAGTACTTC
TRBJ2-3,TRBD2,TRBV15,CATSGGRLSTDTQYF,TGTGCCACCAGTGGCGGGAGGCTTAGCACAGATACGCAGTATTTT
TRBJ1-3,.,TRBV7-6,CASSPSVGDYSGNTIYF,TGTGCCAGCAGCCCCTCGGTCGGGGACTACTCTGGAAACACCATATATTTT
TRBJ2-3,TRBD2,TRBV4-1,CASRKAGASDTQYF,TGCGCCAGCAGGAAAGCGGGAGCCTCAGATACGCAGTATTTT
TRBJ2-7,TRBD1,TRBV7-9,CASSSGGLYEQYF,TGTGCCAGCAGCTCAGGGGGCCTCTACGAGCAGTACTTC
TRBJ1-4,.,TRBV5-1,CASSLGRGTPEKLFF,TGCGCCAGCAGCTTGGGCCGAGGAACTCCCGAAAAACTGTTTTTT
TRBJ2-7,.,TRBV6-5,CASSYRRFGQTYEQYF,TGTGCCAGCAGTTACCGGAGGTTTGGACAGACCTACGAGCAGTACTTC
TRBJ1-5,.,TRBV28,CASNPGTYWDQPQHF,TGTGCCAGCAATCCCGGGACTTATTGGGATCAGCCCCAGCATTTT
TRBJ2-7,TRBD2,TRBV27,CASSSARGREGFSYEQYF,TGTGCCAGCAGTTCCGCCCGGGGGCGGGAGGGCTTTTCCTACGAGCAGTACTTC